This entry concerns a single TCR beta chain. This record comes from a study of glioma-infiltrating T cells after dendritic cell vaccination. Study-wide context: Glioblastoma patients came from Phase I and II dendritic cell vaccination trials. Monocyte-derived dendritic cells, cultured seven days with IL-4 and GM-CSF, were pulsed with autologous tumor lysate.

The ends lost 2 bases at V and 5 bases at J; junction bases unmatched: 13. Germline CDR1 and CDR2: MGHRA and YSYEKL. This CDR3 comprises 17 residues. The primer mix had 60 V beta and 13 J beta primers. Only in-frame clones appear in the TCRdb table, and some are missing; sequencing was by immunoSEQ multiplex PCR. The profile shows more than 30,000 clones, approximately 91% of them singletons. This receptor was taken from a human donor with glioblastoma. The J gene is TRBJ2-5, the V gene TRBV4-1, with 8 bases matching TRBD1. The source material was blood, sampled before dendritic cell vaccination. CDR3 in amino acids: CASSQPPSARDRETQYF. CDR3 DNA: TGCGCCAGCAGCCAACCACCGTCGGCCAGGGACAGGGAGACCCAGTACTTC.